This TCR beta chain stems from a study of shared clonotypes between healthy human individuals. At the level of the study: Donors had three CD4 naive, three CD4 memory, two CD8 naive and one CD8 memory plate apiece.

Those who donated were healthy HIV-negative adults, with no recent acute infections or vaccinations reported. General observations from the study: Collection of samples was limited to blood; tissue repertoires likely differ.

The CDR3 has 15 amino acids. V trimming: 1 base; J trimming: 7 bases; junction bases outside the gene matches: 4. Germline CDR1 and CDR2: MNHNS and SASEGT. Here immunoSEQ multiplex PCR was the method, and the copy in TCRdb shows in-frame clones only, minus some. The sample has about 2,500,000 clones; around nine tenths are singletons. To note about this clone: Its antigen is currently unknown.

Sequencing was performed on naive CD4+ T cells sorted from blood. Subset reported: CD45RA+ positively selected. This TCR came from a man between 18 and 29 years old in good health. The chain recombines TRBV6-1 with TRBJ2-1; TRBD1 matches at 10 bases. The CDR3: CASSEGGTGANEQFF. CDR3 DNA: TGTGCCAGCAGTGAAGGCGGGACAGGGGCAAATGAGCAGTTCTTC.